This T cell receptor beta chain originates from a study of T cell repertoires and HLA-DP antigens. About the research overall: Donor ages ranged from 18-to-29 to 60-to-69; a couple of men, one woman.

Germline V lookup: CDR1 MGHRA, CDR2 YSYEKL. There are 15 residues in the CDR3. The germline V and J ends were trimmed by 4 bases and 4 bases, with 15 bases remaining between them. Using immunoSEQ multiplex PCR, the repertoire was profiled, and TCRdb retains in-frame clones only, with some absent. Of approximately 89,000 clones in the sample, approximately 86% were seen once. This clone came up many times. Its antigen remains unidentified. This TCR came from a man aged 50-60 years in good health and CMV-seronegative. The sample was CD4+ T cells from PBMCs. The gene calls are TRBV4-1 and TRBJ2-3, with a tentative D call TRBD2 (6 bases). The CDR3 sequence: CASSPPGEASDTQYF. CDR3 bases: TGCGCCAGCAGCCCTCCGGGGGAGGCTTCAGATACGCAGTATTTT.